A single sample gave rise to the 8 T cell receptor beta chains below, sequenced in a study of cytomegalovirus exposure and HLA in healthy donors. Assay: immunoSEQ multiplex PCR; the TCRdb copy retains only in-frame clones and omits some. Of fewer than 200,000 clones listed, around nine tenths are singletons. The material sequenced was PBMCs. All receptors come from a man aged 25 to 45 in good health and CMV-seropositive.

V is TRBV25-1 and J is TRBJ1-2; weak D call: TRBD1 (6 bases). Trimming cost V 5 bases and J 8 bases, with 15 bases left between them. Germline CDR1 reads MGHDK; CDR2 reads SYGVNS. CDR3 length equals 13 residues. The chain's CDR3 is CASSYTGHEGYTF. CDR3 DNA sequence: TGTGCCAGCAGTTATACAGGGCATGAAGGCTACACCTTC.

The rearrangement links TRBV5-1 to TRBJ2-1, with 7 bases matching TRBD2. The ends lost 4 bases at V and 2 bases at J; junction bases unmatched: 6. The CDR3 has 15 amino acids. Germline-derived CDR1 and CDR2 are SGHRS and YFSETQ. CDR3: CASSPSSGAYNEQFF. As DNA, the CDR3 is TGCGCCAGCAGCCCCTCGAGCGGGGCCTACAATGAGCAGTTCTTC.

J is TRBJ1-3 and V is TRBV5-1, with D perhaps matching TRBD1 (5 bases). Germline V CDR1 and CDR2: SGHRS, YFSETQ. The CDR3 is 16 residues long. V lost 0 bases to trimming and J lost 0 bases, with 10 bases between them. The CDR3 loop reads CASSLGQPGSGNTIYF. Written as DNA, the CDR3 is TGCGCCAGCAGCTTGGGACAGCCAGGCTCTGGAAACACCATATATTTT.

The chain couples TRBV7-9 to TRBJ1-4; possibly TRBD1 for D (6 bases). The CDR3 sequence is 13 residues long. Trimming took 5 bases from V and 7 from J, leaving 11 bases between them. CDR1 is SEHNR, CDR2 FQNEAQ, per germline (reference sequence). The CDR3: CASSPGVAEKLFF. The CDR3 nucleotides are TGTGCCAGCAGCCCAGGGGTGGCTGAAAAACTGTTTTTT.

This sequence joins TRBV18 and TRBJ1-4; the D gene is possibly TRBD1 (6 bases). Germline V gene data show CDR1 as KGHSH and CDR2 as LQKENI. Trimming pared 3 bases from V and 5 bases from J, leaving 7 bases between. The CDR3 extends over 13 amino acids. The CDR3 nucleotides are TGTGCCAGCTCACCCGGACAGAATGAAAAACTGTTTTTT. It encodes CASSPGQNEKLFF.

The CDR3 is CASSRQGGTGELFF. In DNA form, the CDR3 reads TGTGCCAGCAGTCGACAGGGAGGAACCGGGGAGCTGTTTTTT. The rearrangement links TRBV27 to TRBJ2-2; D is possibly TRBD1 (7 bases). Germline-derived CDR1 and CDR2 are MNHEY and SMNVEV (reference sequence). The CDR3 has 14 residues. V gave up 5 bases and J gave up 5 bases, with 12 bases separating them.

The chain uses TRBV10-3 and TRBJ1-4, with 9 bases that match TRBD1. V trimming: 0 bases; J trimming: 7 bases; junction bases outside the gene matches: 3. Germline CDR1 reads ENHRY; CDR2 reads SYGVKD. The CDR3 runs 15 residues. The CDR3 bases are TGTGCCATCAGTGAGTCTGCGACAGGGGGTGAAAAACTGTTTTTT. This codes for CAISESATGGEKLFF.

The chain is built from TRBV7-9 and TRBJ2-1; 13 bases line up with TRBD2. Germline CDR1 and CDR2: SEHNR and FQNEAQ (reference sequence). The CDR3 covers 15 residues. V lost 5 bases and J lost 6; bases outside the gene matches: 4. This chain's CDR3 is CASSLGLAGPNEQFF. The CDR3 nucleotides are TGTGCCAGCAGCCTGGGACTAGCGGGACCCAATGAGCAGTTCTTC.